The following is a T cell receptor beta chain sequence with its context. This sample is drawn from a study of PD-L1 blockade in urothelial cancer. Study overall: Median T cell yield from blood was 120,000 to 150,000.

Time point in this sample: pretreatment peripheral blood. Using immunoSEQ multiplex PCR, the repertoire was profiled, and TCRdb retains in-frame clones only, with some absent. The repertoire holds some 50,000 clones, with roughly 87% as singletons. The sequencing used PBMCs, collected around atezolizumab (anti-PD-L1) treatment. The receptor was isolated from a woman aged 60-75 years with urothelial cancer.

CDR3 protein: CSVGGLAGVQETQYF. Written as DNA, the CDR3 is TGCAGCGTTGGGGGACTAGCGGGGGTGCAAGAGACCCAGTACTTC. This chain uses TRBV29-1 with TRBJ2-5, with 14 bases identical to TRBD2. Germline-derived CDR1 and CDR2 are SQVTM and ANQGSEA. This CDR3 is 15 amino acids long. Losses at the gene ends were 4 bases for V and 2 bases for J; bases not matched to a gene: 3.